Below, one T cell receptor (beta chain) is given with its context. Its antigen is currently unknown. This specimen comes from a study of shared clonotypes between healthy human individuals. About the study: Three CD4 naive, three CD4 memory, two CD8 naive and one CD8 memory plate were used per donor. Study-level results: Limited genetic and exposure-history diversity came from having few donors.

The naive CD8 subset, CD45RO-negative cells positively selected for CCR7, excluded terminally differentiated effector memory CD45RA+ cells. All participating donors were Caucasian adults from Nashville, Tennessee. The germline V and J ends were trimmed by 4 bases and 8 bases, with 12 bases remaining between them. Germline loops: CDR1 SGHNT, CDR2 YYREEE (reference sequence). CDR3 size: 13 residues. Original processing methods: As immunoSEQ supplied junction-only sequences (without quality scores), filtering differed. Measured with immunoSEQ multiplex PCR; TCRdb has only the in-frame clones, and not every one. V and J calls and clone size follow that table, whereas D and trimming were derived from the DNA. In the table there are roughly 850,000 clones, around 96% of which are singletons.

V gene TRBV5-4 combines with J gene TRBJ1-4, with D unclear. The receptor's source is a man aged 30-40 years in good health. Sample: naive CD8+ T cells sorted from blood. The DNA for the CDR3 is TGTGCCAGCAGCCACGATACGGGGGAAAAACTGTTTTTT. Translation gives CASSHDTGEKLFF.